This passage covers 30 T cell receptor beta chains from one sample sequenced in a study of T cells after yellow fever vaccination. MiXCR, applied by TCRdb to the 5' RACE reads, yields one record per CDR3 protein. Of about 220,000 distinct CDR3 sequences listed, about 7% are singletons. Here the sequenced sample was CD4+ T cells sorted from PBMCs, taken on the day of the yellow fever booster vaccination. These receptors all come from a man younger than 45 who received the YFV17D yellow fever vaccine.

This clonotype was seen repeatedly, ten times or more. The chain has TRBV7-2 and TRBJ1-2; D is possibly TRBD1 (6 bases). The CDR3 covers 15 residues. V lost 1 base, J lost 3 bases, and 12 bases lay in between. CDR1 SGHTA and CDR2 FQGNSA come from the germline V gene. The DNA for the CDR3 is TGTGCCAGCAGCTTAGACAGGGAGGTCGACTATGGCTACACCTTC. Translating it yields CASSLDREVDYGYTF.

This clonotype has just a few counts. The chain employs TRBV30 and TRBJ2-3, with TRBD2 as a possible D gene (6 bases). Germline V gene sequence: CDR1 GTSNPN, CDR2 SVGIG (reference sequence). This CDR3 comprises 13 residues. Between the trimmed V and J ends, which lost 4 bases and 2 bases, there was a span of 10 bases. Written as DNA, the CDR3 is TGTGCCTGGAACCAGCGGGCCACAGATACGCAGTATTTT. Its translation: CAWNQRATDTQYF. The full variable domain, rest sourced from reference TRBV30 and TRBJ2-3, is SQTIHQWPATLVQPVGSPLSLECTVEGTSNPNLYWYRQAAGRGLQLLFYSVGIGQISSEVPQNLSASRPQDRQFILSSKKLLLSDSGFYLCAWNQRATDTQYFGPGTRLTVL.

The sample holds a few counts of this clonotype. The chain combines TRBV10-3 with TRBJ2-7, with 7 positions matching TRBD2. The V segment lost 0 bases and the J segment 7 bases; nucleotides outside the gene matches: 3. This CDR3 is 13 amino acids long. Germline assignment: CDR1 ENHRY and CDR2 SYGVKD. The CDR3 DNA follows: TGTGCCATCAGTGAGTCGGCGGGAGAAGAGCAGTACTTC. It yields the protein CAISESAGEEQYF.

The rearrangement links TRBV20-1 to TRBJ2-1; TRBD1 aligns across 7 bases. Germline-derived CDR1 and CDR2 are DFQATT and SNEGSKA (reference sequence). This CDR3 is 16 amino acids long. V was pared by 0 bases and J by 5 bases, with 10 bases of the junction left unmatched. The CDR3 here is CSARDDTQGWDNEQFF. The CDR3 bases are TGCAGTGCTAGAGATGATACACAGGGGTGGGACAATGAGCAGTTCTTC.

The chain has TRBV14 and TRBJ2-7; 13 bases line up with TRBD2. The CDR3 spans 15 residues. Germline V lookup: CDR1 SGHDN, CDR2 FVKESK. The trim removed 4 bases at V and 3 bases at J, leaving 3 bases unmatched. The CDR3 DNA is TGTGCCAGCAGCCGGGGACTAGCGGGAATCTACGAGCAGTACTTC. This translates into CASSRGLAGIYEQYF.

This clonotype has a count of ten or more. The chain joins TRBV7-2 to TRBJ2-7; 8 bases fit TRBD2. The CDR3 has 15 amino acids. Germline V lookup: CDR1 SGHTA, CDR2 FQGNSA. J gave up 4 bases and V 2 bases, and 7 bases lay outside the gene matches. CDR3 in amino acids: CASSLTLREGYEQYF. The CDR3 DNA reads TGTGCCAGCAGCTTAACCCTCCGGGAGGGGTACGAGCAGTACTTC.

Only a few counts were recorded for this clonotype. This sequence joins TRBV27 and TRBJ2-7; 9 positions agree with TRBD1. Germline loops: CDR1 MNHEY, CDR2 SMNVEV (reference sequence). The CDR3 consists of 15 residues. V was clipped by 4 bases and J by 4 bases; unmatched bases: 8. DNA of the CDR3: TGTGCCAGCAGTTCCCCGGGACAGGGTATTTACGAGCAGTACTTC. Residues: CASSSPGQGIYEQYF.

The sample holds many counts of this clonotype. This chain's CDR3 is CASSTLAQSSYNEQFF. As DNA, the CDR3 is TGTGCCAGCAGTACCTTGGCACAGAGCTCCTACAATGAGCAGTTCTTC. This chain uses TRBV6-2 or TRBV6-3 with TRBJ2-1; D not certain. Germline V gene data show CDR1 as MNHEY and CDR2 as SVGEGT. V lost 5 bases, J lost 0 bases, and 14 bases lay in between. This CDR3 comprises 16 residues.

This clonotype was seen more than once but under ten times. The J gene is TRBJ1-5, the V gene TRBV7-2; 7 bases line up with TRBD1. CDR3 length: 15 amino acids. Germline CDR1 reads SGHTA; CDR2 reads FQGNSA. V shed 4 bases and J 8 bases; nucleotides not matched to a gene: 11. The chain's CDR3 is CASSSRDSRVEPQHF. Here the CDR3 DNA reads TGTGCCAGCAGCTCTCGGGACAGCCGTGTAGAGCCCCAGCATTTT.

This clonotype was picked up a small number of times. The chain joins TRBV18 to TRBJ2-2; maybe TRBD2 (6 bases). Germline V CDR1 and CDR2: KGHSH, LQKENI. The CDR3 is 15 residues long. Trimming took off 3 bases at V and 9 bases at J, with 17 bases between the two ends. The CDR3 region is CASSPAGLPMRELFF. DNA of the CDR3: TGTGCCAGCTCACCTGCGGGACTGCCTATGCGGGAGCTGTTTTTT.

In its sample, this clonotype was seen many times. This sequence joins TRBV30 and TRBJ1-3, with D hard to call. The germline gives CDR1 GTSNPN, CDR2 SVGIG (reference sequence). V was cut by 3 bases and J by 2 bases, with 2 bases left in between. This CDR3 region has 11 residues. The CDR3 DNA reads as TGTGCCTGGAGAACTGGAAACACCATATATTTT. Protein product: CAWRTGNTIYF.

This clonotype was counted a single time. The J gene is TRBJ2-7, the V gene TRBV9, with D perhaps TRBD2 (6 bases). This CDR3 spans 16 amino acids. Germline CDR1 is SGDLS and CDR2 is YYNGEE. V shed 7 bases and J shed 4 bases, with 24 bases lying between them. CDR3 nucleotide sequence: TGTGCCAGCGGGTCTAGCGCTTCTCGGAACTTGTACGAGCAGTACTTC. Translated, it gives CASGSSASRNLYEQYF.

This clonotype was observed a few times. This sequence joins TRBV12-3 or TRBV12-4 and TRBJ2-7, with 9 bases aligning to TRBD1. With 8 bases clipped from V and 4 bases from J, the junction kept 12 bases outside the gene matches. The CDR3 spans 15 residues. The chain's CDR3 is CASRGSGTGRYEQYF. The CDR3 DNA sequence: TGTGCCAGCCGGGGGTCGGGGACAGGGAGGTACGAGCAGTACTTC.

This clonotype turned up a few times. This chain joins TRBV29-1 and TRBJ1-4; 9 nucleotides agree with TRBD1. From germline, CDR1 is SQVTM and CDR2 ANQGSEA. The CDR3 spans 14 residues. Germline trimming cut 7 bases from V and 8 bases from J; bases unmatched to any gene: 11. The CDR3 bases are TGCAGCGCTCGAAGGGGACAGGGTAAAGAAAAACTGTTTTTT. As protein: CSARRGQGKEKLFF.

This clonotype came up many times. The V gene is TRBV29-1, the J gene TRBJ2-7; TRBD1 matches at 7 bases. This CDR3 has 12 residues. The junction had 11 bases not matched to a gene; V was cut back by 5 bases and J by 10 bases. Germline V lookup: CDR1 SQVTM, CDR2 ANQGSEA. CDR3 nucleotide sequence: TGCAGCGTTTCAGAGGGAAACAGGGGCCAGTACTTC. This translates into CSVSEGNRGQYF.

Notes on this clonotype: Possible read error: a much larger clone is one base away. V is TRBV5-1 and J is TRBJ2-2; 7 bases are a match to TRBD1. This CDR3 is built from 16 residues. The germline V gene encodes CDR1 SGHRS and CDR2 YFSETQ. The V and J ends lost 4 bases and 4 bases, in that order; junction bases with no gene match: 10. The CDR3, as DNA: TGCGCCAGCAGCGGAAACAGGGGCCTGAGCACCGGGGAGCTGTTTTTT. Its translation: CASSGNRGLSTGELFF.

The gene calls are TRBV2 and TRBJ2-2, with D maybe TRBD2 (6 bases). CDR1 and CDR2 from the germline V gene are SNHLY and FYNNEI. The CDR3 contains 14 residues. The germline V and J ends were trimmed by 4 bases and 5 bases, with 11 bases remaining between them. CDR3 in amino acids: CASSAGGTTGELFF. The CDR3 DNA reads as TGTGCCAGCAGTGCCGGGGGAACTACCGGGGAGCTGTTTTTT. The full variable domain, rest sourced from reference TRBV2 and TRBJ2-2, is EPEVTQTPSHQVTQMGQEVILRCVPISNHLYFYWYRQILGQKVEFLVSFYNNEISEKSEIFDDQFSVERPDGSNFTLKIRSTKLEDSAMYFCASSAGGTTGELFFGEGSRLTVL.

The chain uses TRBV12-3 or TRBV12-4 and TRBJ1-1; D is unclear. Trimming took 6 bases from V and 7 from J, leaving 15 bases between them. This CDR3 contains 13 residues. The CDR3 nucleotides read TGTGCCAGCAGACCGGACTGGGGTCTTGAAGCTTTCTTT. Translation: CASRPDWGLEAFF.

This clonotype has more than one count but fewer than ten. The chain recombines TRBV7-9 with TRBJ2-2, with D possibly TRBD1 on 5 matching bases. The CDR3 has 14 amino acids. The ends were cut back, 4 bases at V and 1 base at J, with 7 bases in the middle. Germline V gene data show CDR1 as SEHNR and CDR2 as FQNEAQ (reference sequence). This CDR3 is CASSSDRNTGELFF. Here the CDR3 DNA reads TGTGCCAGCAGCTCCGACAGGAACACCGGGGAGCTGTTTTTT.

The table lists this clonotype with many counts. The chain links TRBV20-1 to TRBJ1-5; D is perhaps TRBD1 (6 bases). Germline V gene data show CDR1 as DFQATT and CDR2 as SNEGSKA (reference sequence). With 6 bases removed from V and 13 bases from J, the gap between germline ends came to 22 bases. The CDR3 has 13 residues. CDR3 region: CSAGRDITFLQHF. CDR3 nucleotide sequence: TGCAGTGCGGGGCGGGACATCACTTTTCTTCAGCATTTT.

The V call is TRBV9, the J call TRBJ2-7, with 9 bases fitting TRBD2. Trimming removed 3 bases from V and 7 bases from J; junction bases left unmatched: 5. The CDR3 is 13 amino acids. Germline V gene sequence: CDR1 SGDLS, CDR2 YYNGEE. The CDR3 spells CASSAALAGEQYF. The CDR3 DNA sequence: TGTGCCAGCAGCGCAGCTCTAGCGGGAGAGCAGTACTTC.

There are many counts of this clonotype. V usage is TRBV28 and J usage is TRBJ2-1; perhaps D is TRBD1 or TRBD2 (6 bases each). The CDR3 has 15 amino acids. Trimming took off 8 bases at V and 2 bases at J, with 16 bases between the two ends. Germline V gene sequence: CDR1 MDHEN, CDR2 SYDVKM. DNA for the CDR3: TGTGCCAGCTGCGAAGGGGGGCAAACCTACAATGAGCAGTTCTTC. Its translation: CASCEGGQTYNEQFF.

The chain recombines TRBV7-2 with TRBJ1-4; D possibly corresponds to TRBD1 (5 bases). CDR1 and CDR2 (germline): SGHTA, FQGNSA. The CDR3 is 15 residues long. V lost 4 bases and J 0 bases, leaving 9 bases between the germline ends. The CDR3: CASSSQQATNEKLFF. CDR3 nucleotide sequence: TGTGCCAGCAGCTCCCAACAGGCAACTAATGAAAAACTGTTTTTT.

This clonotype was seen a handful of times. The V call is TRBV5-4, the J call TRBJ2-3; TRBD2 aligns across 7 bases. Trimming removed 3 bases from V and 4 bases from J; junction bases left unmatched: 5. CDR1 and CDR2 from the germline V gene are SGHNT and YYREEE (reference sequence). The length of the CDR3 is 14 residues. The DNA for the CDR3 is TGTGCCAGCAGCTCCGCGGGAGCCGCAGATACGCAGTATTTT. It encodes CASSSAGAADTQYF.

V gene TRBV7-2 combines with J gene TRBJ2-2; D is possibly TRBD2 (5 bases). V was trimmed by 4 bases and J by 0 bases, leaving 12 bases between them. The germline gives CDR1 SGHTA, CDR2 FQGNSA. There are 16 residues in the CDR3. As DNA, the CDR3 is TGTGCCAGCAGCTCTCGGGTTAGCGCGAACACCGGGGAGCTGTTTTTT. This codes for CASSSRVSANTGELFF.

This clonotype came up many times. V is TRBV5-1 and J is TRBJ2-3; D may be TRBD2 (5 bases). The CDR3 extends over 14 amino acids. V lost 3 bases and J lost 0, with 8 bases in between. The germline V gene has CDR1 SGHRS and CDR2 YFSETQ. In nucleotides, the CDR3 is TGCGCCAGCAGCTCACCGGGGAGCACAGATACGCAGTATTTT. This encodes CASSSPGSTDTQYF.

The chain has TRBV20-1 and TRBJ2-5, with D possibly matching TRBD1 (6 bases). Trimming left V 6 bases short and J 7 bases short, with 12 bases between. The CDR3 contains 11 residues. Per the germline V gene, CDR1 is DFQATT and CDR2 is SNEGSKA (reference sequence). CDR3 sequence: CSAGDTGTQYF. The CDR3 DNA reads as TGCAGTGCGGGGGACACTGGGACCCAGTACTTC.

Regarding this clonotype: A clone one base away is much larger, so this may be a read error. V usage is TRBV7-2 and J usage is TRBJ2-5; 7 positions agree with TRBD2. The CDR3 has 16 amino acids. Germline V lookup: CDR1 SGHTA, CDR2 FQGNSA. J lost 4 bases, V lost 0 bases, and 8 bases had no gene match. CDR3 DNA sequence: TGTGCCAGCAGCTTAGCGGTCGGGAGGTACCCAGAGACCCAGTACTTC. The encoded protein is CASSLAVGRYPETQYF.

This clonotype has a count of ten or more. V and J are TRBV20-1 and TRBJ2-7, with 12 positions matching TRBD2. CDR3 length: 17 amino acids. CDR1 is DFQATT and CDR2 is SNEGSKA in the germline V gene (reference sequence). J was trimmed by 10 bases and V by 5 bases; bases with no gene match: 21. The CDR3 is CSADTHLTSGGPGRQYF. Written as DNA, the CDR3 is TGCAGTGCTGATACTCATTTGACTAGCGGGGGCCCTGGGAGACAGTACTTC.

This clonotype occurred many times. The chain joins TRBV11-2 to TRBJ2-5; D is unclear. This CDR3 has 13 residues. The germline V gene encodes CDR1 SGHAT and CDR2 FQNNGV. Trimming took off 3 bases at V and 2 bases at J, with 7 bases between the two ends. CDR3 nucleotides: TGTGCCAGCAGCTTCTTTTTACAAGAGACCCAGTACTTC. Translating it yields CASSFFLQETQYF.